Below are 26 T cell receptor beta chains sequenced from a single sample in a study of regulatory T cells in long-lasting Graves disease. CDR3-region Arm-PCR and iRepertoire HTBI primers produced the TCR beta libraries. TCRdb independently ran MiXCR on the multiplex PCR reads; one entry per CDR3 protein. The sample includes about 560,000 distinct CDR3 sequences, 15% to 20% of them seen just once. As to time point: newly diagnosed GD, antithyroid drugs for less than 3 months. The TCR library used RNA extracted from PBMCs. Separately, the same data were catalogued under a study of T cells in Graves' hyperthyroidism and ophthalmopathy.

This specimen consisted of peripheral blood mononuclear cells (PBMCs), obtained at new diagnosis, from a patient treated with antithyroid drugs. All receptors derive from a man aged 18-30 years with Graves disease.

This clonotype turned up a few times. This rearrangement joins TRBV20-1 to TRBJ1-5; D not resolved. Germline V lookup: CDR1 DFQATT, CDR2 SNEGSKA (reference sequence). The CDR3 has 13 residues. Trimming stripped 5 bases from V and 2 bases from J, with 10 bases between. The CDR3 here is CSAFNSRNQPQHF. In DNA, the CDR3 is TGCAGTGCTTTCAACAGCCGCAATCAGCCCCAGCATTTT.

This clonotype was seen many times. This chain links TRBV7-9 with TRBJ2-7, with D possibly TRBD1 on 5 matching bases. Trimming cost V 2 bases and J 6 bases, with 14 bases left between them. The CDR3 totals 14 residues. The V gene's germline CDR1 is SEHNR and CDR2 FQNEAQ (reference sequence). The CDR3 nucleotides read TGTGCCAGCAGCTTAAGGCAGGGTTACAGCGAGCAGTACTTC. This codes for CASSLRQGYSEQYF.

This sequence joins TRBV6-1 and TRBJ2-7; TRBD2 aligns across 13 bases. The germline V gene encodes CDR1 MNHNS and CDR2 SASEGT. The ends lost 5 bases at V and 3 bases at J; junction bases unmatched: 7. The CDR3 is made up of 16 amino acids. In DNA form, the CDR3 reads TGTGCCAGCAGTATAATCGGGACTAGCGGGAACTACGAGCAGTACTTC. Translating gives CASSIIGTSGNYEQYF.

This clonotype was detected only a few times. This chain uses TRBV6-2 or TRBV6-3 with TRBJ1-4, with D unresolved. CDR3 length: 17 amino acids. V lost 0 bases to trimming and J lost 1 base, with 12 bases between them. CDR1 and CDR2 from the germline V gene are MNHEY and SVGEGT. The CDR3 here is CASSYSSRSGTNEKLFF. CDR3 in DNA: TGTGCCAGCAGTTACTCGAGTAGGAGCGGAACTAATGAAAAACTGTTTTTT.

The chain uses TRBV6-1 and TRBJ2-7, with TRBD1 matching over 10 bases. V trimming: 4 bases; J trimming: 1 base; junction bases outside the gene matches: 4. The CDR3 extends over 15 amino acids. Germline values: CDR1 MNHNS, CDR2 SASEGT. CDR3 loop: CASSGWDRGSYEQYF. CDR3 bases: TGTGCCAGCAGTGGGTGGGACAGGGGATCCTACGAGCAGTACTTC.

The V call is TRBV27, the J call TRBJ2-2, with 11 positions matching TRBD2. The CDR3 covers 18 residues. Germline assignment: CDR1 MNHEY and CDR2 SMNVEV (reference sequence). Trimming removed 2 bases from V and 0 bases from J; junction bases left unmatched: 5. CDR3 sequence: CASSLLGTSGTNTGELFF. As DNA, the CDR3 is TGTGCCAGCAGTTTACTCGGGACTAGCGGTACGAACACCGGGGAGCTGTTTTTT.

This clonotype was detected a few times. The chain employs TRBV20-1 and TRBJ2-3; either TRBD1 or TRBD2 may fit D (5 bases each). Deletions cut 1 base from V and 2 bases from J, with 10 bases between. This CDR3 contains 14 residues. Looked up from germline, CDR1 is DFQATT and CDR2 is SNEGSKA (reference sequence). CDR3 sequence: CSARAWGNTDTQYF. The CDR3 coding sequence is TGCAGTGCTAGAGCATGGGGGAACACAGATACGCAGTATTTT.

This clonotype was seen only a few times. The V gene is TRBV7-9, the J gene TRBJ2-3; TRBD2 agrees at 10 bases. The CDR3 totals 15 residues. V gave up 5 bases and J gave up 7 bases; unmatched junction bases: 9. Germline V gene lookup returns CDR1 SEHNR and CDR2 FQNEAQ (reference sequence). CDR3 sequence reads: CASSRSGRGANTQYF. The CDR3 DNA follows: TGTGCCAGCAGCCGGAGCGGGAGGGGTGCAAATACGCAGTATTTT.

This clonotype has ten or more counts. The rearrangement uses TRBV28 and TRBJ2-3, with TRBD1 matching 9 bases. CDR1 is MDHEN, CDR2 SYDVKM, per germline. Trimming at V came to 2 bases and at J to 3 bases, leaving 18 bases not matched to a gene. The CDR3 covers 20 residues. CDR3 in amino acids: CASSLDRTGGLTRGTDTQYF. The CDR3 DNA reads TGTGCCAGCAGTTTAGATCGTACAGGGGGCCTTACCCGGGGGACAGATACGCAGTATTTT. Full variable domain (remainder filled in from reference TRBV28 and TRBJ2-3): DVKVTQSSRYLVKRTGEKVFLECVQDMDHENMFWYRQDPGLGLRLIYFSYDVKMKEKGDIPEGYSVSREKKERFSLILESASTNQTSMYLCASSLDRTGGLTRGTDTQYFGPGTRLTVL.

The table lists this clonotype with many counts. This chain joins TRBV6-1 and TRBJ2-7, with 9 positions matching TRBD1. CDR1 and CDR2 (germline): MNHNS, SASEGT. Losses at the gene ends were 6 bases for V and 2 bases for J; bases not matched to a gene: 8. This CDR3 contains 15 residues. The chain's CDR3 is CASSPLGTGTYEQYF. CDR3 DNA sequence: TGTGCCAGCAGCCCCCTGGGGACAGGGACCTACGAGCAGTACTTC.

In its sample, this clonotype was seen many times. One junction end disagrees with the germline gene, perhaps due to a read error. The chain has TRBV7-7 and TRBJ2-1; D perhaps matches TRBD1 (6 bases). The CDR3 spans 12 residues. The germline gives CDR1 SSHAT, CDR2 FNYEAQ (reference sequence). CDR3 region: CASSLRGGEQFF. CDR3 nucleotides: TGTGCTAGCAGTCTCCGAGGGGGTGAGCAGTTCTTC.

The J gene is TRBJ1-5, the V gene TRBV4-2; 8 bases line up with TRBD1. This CDR3 has 15 residues. The germline CDR1 and CDR2 sequences are LGHNA and YNFKEQ. J was trimmed by 4 bases and V by 5 bases; bases with no gene match: 7. The CDR3 DNA reads TGTGCCAGCAGCAAGGGCAGGGGGCAAAATCAGCCCCAGCATTTT. Its translation: CASSKGRGQNQPQHF.

This clonotype was counted ten times or more. The gene calls are TRBV29-1 and TRBJ2-7, with 10 bases that match TRBD2. This CDR3 is 12 amino acids long. Germline V gene sequence: CDR1 SQVTM, CDR2 ANQGSEA. The V gene end was trimmed by 7 bases and the J gene end by 3 bases; junction bases not matched to a gene: 3. The chain's CDR3 is CSAIAGGYEQYF. Here the CDR3 DNA reads TGCAGCGCTATAGCGGGAGGCTACGAGCAGTACTTC.

As concerns this clonotype: One end of the junction varies from germline; a read error may be responsible. The genes are TRBV20-1 and TRBJ1-1; 7 bases line up with TRBD1. The CDR3 loop spans 13 amino acids. Germline V gives CDR1 DFQATT, CDR2 SNEGSKA (reference sequence). The DNA of the CDR3 is TGCAGTGCCAGAGGAGGGGGCGACACTGAAGCTTTCTTT. Translated, it gives CSARGGGDTEAFF.

This chain links TRBV6-2 or TRBV6-3 with TRBJ2-1; 10 bases are a match to TRBD2. CDR1 MNHEY and CDR2 SVGEGT come from the germline V gene. CDR3 length: 15 residues. The V gene end was trimmed by 6 bases and the J gene end by 15 bases; junction bases not matched to a gene: 17. The CDR3 DNA sequence: TGTGCCAGCAGCATGAGGGGACTAGCGCTACTGGCCCGGTTCTTC. This translates into CASSMRGLALLARFF.

This clonotype was seen ten or more times. The rearrangement joins TRBV12-5 to TRBJ2-3, with D perhaps TRBD2 (5 bases). The germline gives CDR1 LGHNT, CDR2 FRNRAP. This CDR3 region has 13 residues. V lost 3 bases to trimming and J lost 4 bases, with 8 bases between them. The CDR3: CASGLGSADTQYF. The CDR3 DNA reads as TGTGCTAGTGGTTTAGGTAGCGCAGATACGCAGTATTTT.

The CDR3 DNA follows: TGTGCCAGCAAGCGGGAAAGCTACGAGCAGTACTTC. Translated, it gives CASKRESYEQYF. The rearrangement joins TRBV2 to TRBJ2-7, with 7 bases fitting TRBD2. CDR3 length: 12 residues. Germline V lookup: CDR1 SNHLY, CDR2 FYNNEI. Trimming cost V 7 bases and J 3 bases; bases outside gene matches: 3.

A word on this clonotype: This may be a read error: a much more frequent sequence differs by one nucleotide. This chain joins TRBV20-1 and TRBJ2-1, with TRBD2 identical over 14 bases. Germline CDR1 DFQATT, CDR2 SNEGSKA (reference sequence). The CDR3 is made up of 14 amino acids. Trimming removed 3 bases from V and 10 bases from J; junction bases left unmatched: 5. The CDR3 bases are TGCAGTGCTAGGGGACTAGCGGGAGATGGGGAGCAGTTCTTC. Protein: CSARGLAGDGEQFF.

This clonotype showed up just a few times. V gene TRBV19 combines with J gene TRBJ2-1; no clear D. The CDR3 is 13 residues long. Trimming removed 0 bases at V and 7 bases at J, with 7 bases between. CDR1 and CDR2 (germline): LNHDA, SQIVND (reference sequence). CDR3 DNA sequence: TGTGCCAGTAGTATAGAGGGTTTGAATGAGCAGTTCTTC. Its protein product is CASSIEGLNEQFF.

This clonotype was counted at least ten times. This sequence joins TRBV3-1 and TRBJ2-7, with TRBD2 matching over 7 bases. Germline assignment: CDR1 LGHDT and CDR2 YNNKEL (reference sequence). The CDR3 sequence is 13 residues long. With 1 base clipped from V and 6 bases from J, the junction kept 3 bases outside the gene matches. The CDR3 region is CASSQVGGTEQYF. CDR3 coding DNA: TGTGCCAGCAGCCAAGTCGGGGGGACCGAGCAGTACTTC.

This clonotype has just a few counts. The J gene is TRBJ2-3, the V gene TRBV25-1, with 8 nucleotides matching TRBD2. V shed 6 bases and J 4 bases; nucleotides not matched to a gene: 9. CDR1 is MGHDK and CDR2 is SYGVNS in the germline V gene. This CDR3 is 15 amino acids long. The CDR3 bases are TGTGCCAGCAGGCTGGGCGGGAGGACCGCAGATACGCAGTATTTT. Translated, it gives CASRLGGRTADTQYF.

Here the CDR3 reads CASSYDQGPSYGYTF. Written as DNA, the CDR3 is TGTGCCAGCAGTTACGATCAGGGGCCTTCATATGGCTACACCTTC. The chain recombines TRBV6-5 with TRBJ1-2; weak D call: TRBD1 (6 bases). V was clipped by 2 bases and J by 5 bases, with 15 bases between them. The CDR3 is 15 residues long. The germline V gene has CDR1 MNHEY and CDR2 SVGAGI.

This sequence joins TRBV7-9 and TRBJ2-1; 9 positions match TRBD1. This CDR3 has 15 amino acids. Germline assignment: CDR1 SEHNR and CDR2 FQNEAQ (reference sequence). Trimming took 5 bases from V and 6 from J; bases not matched to a gene: 8. The CDR3 DNA sequence: TGTGCCAGCAGCCCCCGGGACAGGGATGCCAATGAGCAGTTCTTC. This gives the protein CASSPRDRDANEQFF.

This clonotype was detected many times. The chain couples TRBV20-1 to TRBJ2-5; D is ambiguous. Per the germline V gene, CDR1 is DFQATT and CDR2 is SNEGSKA (reference sequence). V lost 6 bases, J lost 2 bases, and 4 bases lay in between. The CDR3 runs to 10 residues. CDR3 bases: TGCAGTGCGGCACAAGAGACCCAGTACTTC. Amino acid sequence: CSAAQETQYF.

This clonotype was observed a few times. The chain recombines TRBV14 with TRBJ2-3, with TRBD2 identical over 10 bases. This CDR3 comprises 18 residues. Trimming took 1 base from V and 4 from J; bases not matched to a gene: 11. Looked up from germline, CDR1 is SGHDN and CDR2 is FVKESK. The chain's CDR3 is CASSQGSLRLAGPDTQYF. The CDR3 DNA is TGTGCCAGCAGCCAAGGGAGTTTAAGACTAGCGGGCCCAGATACGCAGTATTTT.

The chain recombines TRBV19 with TRBJ2-1; 8 nucleotides match TRBD2. CDR1 and CDR2 from the germline V gene are LNHDA and SQIVND (reference sequence). V dropped 5 bases and J dropped 14; count of bases not matched to a gene: 8. CDR3 length: 12 amino acids. CDR3 sequence reads: CASSHQRESKFF. The CDR3, as DNA: TGTGCCAGTAGTCACCAGCGGGAGAGTAAGTTCTTC.